In this sample, the clone carrying this T cell receptor (beta chain) turned up many times. Its antigen is currently unknown. TCR beta CDR3 regions were amplified from RNA transcripts. An initial RT-PCR round employing HTBI primers preceded a second-round multiplex PCR. TCRdb ran MiXCR on the multiplex PCR reads and lists one entry per CDR3 protein. Among 350,000 to 400,000 distinct CDR3 sequences listed, about 17% were seen once. The germline V gene has CDR1 SEHNR and CDR2 FQNEAQ (reference sequence). V lost 6 bases and J 14 bases, leaving 19 bases between the germline ends. The CDR3 length is 12 residues. This entry belongs to a study of Graves' ophthalmopathy and Graves' hyperthyroidism. Study details: Ahead of any treatment, peripheral blood was obtained at the initial diagnosis.

Findings and limits, study-wide: Blood contained most expanded thyroid clonotypes exceeding 0.001 frequency.

The receptor was derived from a woman in her late teens or twenties with Graves' ophthalmopathy. What was sequenced was peripheral blood. This sequence joins TRBV7-9 and TRBJ2-5; D possibly corresponds to TRBD2 (7 bases). The CDR3 nucleotides read TGTGCCAGCAGTCGTGGCGCAGCGGGGACATACTTC. It translates to CASSRGAAGTYF.